Here is one T cell receptor beta chain with its context. Antigen: not known. TCRdb re-called the 5' RACE reads and gives one entry per CDR3 protein, without DNA. The sample holds 350,000 to 400,000 distinct CDR3 sequences. This specimen belongs to a study of monozygotic twins with inflammatory bowel disease. The study's findings and limits: Discordant twins had repertoire similarity that did not differ from that of concordant twins, possibly from limited power.

CDR1 and CDR2 from the germline V gene are DFQATT and SNEGSKA (reference sequence). CDR3 size: 13 residues. The sample comprised blood. The TCR sequence derives from a human donor with ulcerative colitis or Crohn's disease, or a healthy co-twin of an affected twin (not recorded which). The chain recombines TRBV20-1 with TRBJ2-1; TCRdb picks TRBD1, but there is no DNA to check that call. CDR3 sequence: CSARVGDYNEQFF.